This TCR beta chain is drawn from a study of shared clonotypes between healthy human individuals. Turning to the study itself: Donor ages ranged 18 to 49 years: a couple of women, a few men.

TCRdb's table, derived via immunoSEQ multiplex PCR, lists solely in-frame clones and lacks some. The table records around 500,000 clones, 70% to 80% of them present only once. As for this clone: What it binds is unknown.

The study, taken as a whole, reports: Sequencing depth was predicted to influence how clonotypes are shared among donors.

The donors were adults (healthy and HIV-negative) with no recent acute infections or vaccinations. CDR1 is MNHEY, CDR2 SVGAGI, per germline. V was clipped by 2 bases and J by 1 base, with 11 bases between them. The CDR3 loop spans 15 amino acids. The clonotype originates from a woman between 40 and 50 years old in good health. Some clones in this sample may be carry-over from other donors' samples. Material for sequencing was PBMCs. The chain links TRBV6-5 to TRBJ2-5; D may be TRBD1 (5 bases). The CDR3 nucleotides read TGTGCCAGCAGTTACGGCAGGGCCCCCCAAGAGACCCAGTACTTC. This codes for CASSYGRAPQETQYF.